This is a list of T cell receptor beta chains from one sample in a study of T cell responses to AZD1222 COVID-19 vaccine. Only in-frame clones appear in the TCRdb table, and some are missing; sequencing was by immunoSEQ multiplex PCR. Among about 46,000 clones listed, 70% to 90% were seen once. Sequencing was performed on peripheral blood, taken 28 days after the second AZD1222 dose. Receptors were obtained from an adult who received the AZD1222 COVID-19 vaccine. CDR3s include the opening cysteine and the closing phenylalanine or tryptophan. Fields, in order: V gene, clone size, D gene, J gene, CDR3 DNA, CDR3 protein. D genes are given only for firm matches. Where a row states a size, it is once, few, many or the class of an expanded clone; other rows omit it.

TRBV2	NA	NA	TRBJ1-1	TGTGCCAGCAGTGAATTGGGACCGCATAGCTCTGAAGCTTTCTTT	CASSELGPHSSEAFF
TRBV5-4	once	NA	TRBJ2-3	TGTGCCAGCAGGGACTCGGGTCGGGTTACGCAGTATTTT	CASRDSGRVTQYF
TRBV19	NA	NA	TRBJ1-4	TGTGCCAGTAGTGGAGAGAGGGAGTCGGGTAATGAAAAACTGTTTTTT	CASSGERESGNEKLFF
TRBV18	few	NA	TRBJ2-2	TGTGCCAGCTCACGACAGACGAACACCGGGGAGCTGTTTTTT	CASSRQTNTGELFF
TRBV27	NA	TRBD1	TRBJ2-7	TGTGCCAGCAGTGGAACAGGGGATTACGAGCAGTACTTC	CASSGTGDYEQYF
TRBV5-1	NA	NA	TRBJ1-1	TGCGCCAGTACCCCCCTCCCGGGACCGGGTACTCAGAACACTGAAGCTTTCTTT	CASTPLPGPGTQNTEAFF
TRBV7-9	NA	TRBD2	TRBJ2-1	TGTGCCAGCAGCTCGGGTCCTAGCGGGAGGGGAAGTGAGCAGTTCTTC	CASSSGPSGRGSEQFF
TRBV3-1/TRBV3-2	NA	NA	TRBJ1-3	TGTGCCAGCAGCCACTATCGTTCAGGTTACTCTGGAAACACCATATATTTT	CASSHYRSGYSGNTIYF
TRBV2	NA	NA	TRBJ1-6	TGTGCCAGCAGGCCTAACTTATCCTTTGGACAGAGCTCCTATAATTCACCCCTCCACTTT	CASRPNLSFGQSSYNSPLHF
TRBV12-3/TRBV12-4	NA	NA	TRBJ1-1	TGTGCCAGCAGACGAGGGGGGAACACTGAAGCTTTCTTT	CASRRGGNTEAFF
TRBV30	NA	NA	TRBJ1-2	TGTGCCTGGAGTCAGACAAGGGAGGATGGCTACACCTTC	CAWSQTREDGYTF
TRBV4-2	NA	TRBD2	TRBJ2-1	TGTGCCAGCAGCCAAGATGCCTTACCGGGCGGGAGCAGAGACAATGAGCAGTTCTTC	CASSQDALPGGSRDNEQFF
TRBV15	NA	NA	TRBJ1-2	TGTGCCACCAGCAGCGAACAGGGATATGGCTACACCTTC	CATSSEQGYGYTF
TRBV11-2	NA	NA	TRBJ2-7	TGTGCCAGCAGCTTGTTAGGGATAGGCTCCTACGAGCAGTACTTC	CASSLLGIGSYEQYF
TRBV9	NA	NA	TRBJ2-1	TGTGCCAGCAGCGTAGGGCGGGGCTCCTACAATGAGCAGTTCTTC	CASSVGRGSYNEQFF
TRBV5-1	NA	NA	TRBJ2-1	TGCGCCAGCAGCTTGAATTTGGGGGAGCCCTACAATGAGCAGTTCTTC	CASSLNLGEPYNEQFF
TRBV7-8	NA	TRBD1	TRBJ2-7	TGTGCCAGCAGCGCCTGGACAGGGGAATTGGGCGAGCAGTACTTC	CASSAWTGELGEQYF
TRBV19	NA	NA	TRBJ1-5	TGTGCCAGTAGTATTTTCAGGGCAGGTGGGGGGCAATATAGCAATCAGCCCCAGCATTTT	CASSIFRAGGGQYSNQPQHF
TRBV3-1/TRBV3-2	NA	NA	TRBJ1-1	TGTGCCAGCAGCCCCCCCCCTGGGACTGAAGCTTTCTTT	CASSPPPGTEAFF
TRBV3-1/TRBV3-2	NA	NA	TRBJ2-5	TGTGCCAGCAGTCCCGACACGGGTAAGACCCAGTACTTC	CASSPDTGKTQYF
TRBV7-2	NA	TRBD1	TRBJ1-1	TGTGCCAGCAGCTTAGGCAGGGGACAGGTGGCTTTCTTT	CASSLGRGQVAFF
TRBV10-3	NA	NA	TRBJ1-1	TGTGCCATCAGGCGAGAGGGCACTGAAGCTTTCTTT	CAIRREGTEAFF
TRBV11-2	NA	TRBD2	TRBJ2-1	TGTGCCAGCAGCTTAGGTGCGGGAGGGTTCACTCATGAGCAGTTCTTC	CASSLGAGGFTHEQFF
TRBV5-1	NA	NA	TRBJ1-1	TGCGCCAGCAGATCAGTGGGGGTGAGCACTGAAGCTTTCTTT	CASRSVGVSTEAFF
TRBV11-2	NA	TRBD1	TRBJ2-7	TGTGCCAGCAGCTTAGATTGGGCCAGGGGGTCCTACGAGCAGTACTTC	CASSLDWARGSYEQYF
TRBV28	NA	TRBD2	TRBJ2-7	TGTGCCAGCAGTTTAATAGCGGGTTCCTACGAGCAGTACTTC	CASSLIAGSYEQYF
TRBV12-3/TRBV12-4	NA	NA	TRBJ1-3	TGTGCCAGCAGTCGGGCCTCTGGAAACACCATATATTTT	CASSRASGNTIYF
TRBV27	NA	NA	TRBJ1-2	TGTGCCAGCAGTTTTGGGCAGTCGATACCCTGGGGCTACACCTTC	CASSFGQSIPWGYTF
TRBV29-1	NA	NA	TRBJ2-3	TGCAGCGTTGTTGCTCCCACAGATACGCAGTATTTT	CSVVAPTDTQYF
TRBV28	NA	NA	TRBJ1-5	TGTGCCAGCAGTACCTTGTCGGGGGGCAATCAGCCCCAGCATTTT	CASSTLSGGNQPQHF
TRBV9	NA	TRBD2	TRBJ2-5	TGTGCCAGCAGCCCCAAGGGAAGCGGGAATTCCGGCACCCAGTACTTC	CASSPKGSGNSGTQYF
TRBV4-3	few	TRBD2	TRBJ2-7	TGCGCCAGCAGCCCCTCCGGGGGAGGGATCTACGAGCAGTACTTC	CASSPSGGGIYEQYF
TRBV6-5	NA	TRBD2	TRBJ2-1	TGTGCCAGCACCAAACTAGCGGGAGGGCCCGAGCAGTTCTTC	CASTKLAGGPEQFF
TRBV19	NA	NA	TRBJ1-2	TGTGCCAGTAGTATAGGAGGCACAGGGTCCTATGGCTACACCTTC	CASSIGGTGSYGYTF
TRBV3-1/TRBV3-2	NA	NA	TRBJ1-6	TGTGCCAGCAATTTCGTGGCTGCACCCCTCCACTTT	CASNFVAAPLHF
TRBV6-5	NA	NA	TRBJ2-7	TGTGCCACCGAATCCCGGGCAGGGGCTGTTTACGAGCAGTACTTC	CATESRAGAVYEQYF
TRBV28	NA	TRBD1	TRBJ2-1	TGTGCCAGCACCACCGGGACAGCTTTGTCTGATGAGCAGTTCTTC	CASTTGTALSDEQFF
TRBV28	NA	NA	TRBJ2-2	TGTGCCAGCAGTCCTATAGCCTTCAACACCGGGGAGCTGTTTTTT	CASSPIAFNTGELFF
TRBV19	NA	TRBD1	TRBJ1-4	TGTGCCACCCCTACCCTAAGGGGACAGGGTAATGAAAAACTGTTTTTT	CATPTLRGQGNEKLFF
TRBV7-2	NA	NA	TRBJ1-5	TGTGCCAGCAGCTTTTCGGGGACCAATCAGCCCCAGCATTTT	CASSFSGTNQPQHF
TRBV6-6	NA	NA	TRBJ1-5	TGTGCCAGCAGCCGAGCCGCACAGGGAGGAGGTAATCAGCCCCAGCATTTT	CASSRAAQGGGNQPQHF
TRBV6-5	NA	TRBD2	TRBJ2-3	TGTGCCAGCAGAATAGCGGGAGCCGGCACAGATACGCAGTATTTT	CASRIAGAGTDTQYF
TRBV18	NA	NA	TRBJ1-5	TGTGCCAGCTCACCAACGAGGGATCAGCCCCAGCATTTT	CASSPTRDQPQHF
TRBV6-5	NA	NA	TRBJ2-5	TGTGCCAGCAGAGCCGTGGGGGGCCAAGAGACCCAGTACTTC	CASRAVGGQETQYF
TRBV9	once	TRBD2	TRBJ2-7	TGTGCCAGCAGCGTAGACGTAGGCCTAGCGGCTTACGAGCAGTACTTC	CASSVDVGLAAYEQYF
TRBV25-1	NA	TRBD1	TRBJ1-6	TGTGCCAGCAGTGATCCGGGACAGGGAGTTTCACCCCTCCACTTT	CASSDPGQGVSPLHF
TRBV7-9	NA	NA	TRBJ1-4	TGTGCCAGCAGCTTAGCGGGGGTTGGTGAAAAACTGTTTTTT	CASSLAGVGEKLFF
TRBV6-1	NA	NA	TRBJ2-3	TGTGCCAGCAGTGATTTCGCAGATACGCAGTATTTT	CASSDFADTQYF
TRBV4-1	once	NA	TRBJ1-2	TGCGCCAGCAGCCAGTCTCAGGGCCCCTATAACTATGGCTACACCTTC	CASSQSQGPYNYGYTF
TRBV5-6	NA	NA	TRBJ2-1	TGTGCCAGCACCCGGCGGGCAGTCCGCCAGAATGAGCAGTTCTTC	CASTRRAVRQNEQFF
TRBV11-3	NA	TRBD2	TRBJ2-1	TGTGCCAGCAGCCGACACGGGACTAGTAAAAATGAGCAGTTCTTC	CASSRHGTSKNEQFF
TRBV30	NA	NA	TRBJ1-1	TGTGCCTGGAGCCAACAATCCACTGAAGCTTTCTTT	CAWSQQSTEAFF
TRBV21-1	NA	NA	TRBJ2-3	TGTGCCAGCAGCACCACAGATTTATTCAGCACAGATACGCAGTATTTT	CASSTTDLFSTDTQYF